Following are 17 T cell receptor beta chains from one sample sequenced in a study of regulatory T cells in long-lasting Graves disease. According to the study, TCR beta libraries were built with iRepertoire HTBI primers and CDR3-region Arm-PCR. TCRdb ran MiXCR on the multiplex PCR reads and lists one entry per CDR3 protein. The sample has approximately 470,000 distinct CDR3 sequences; 16% are singletons. Time point defined: newly diagnosed GD, antithyroid drugs for less than 3 months. The TCR library used RNA extracted from PBMCs. The same specimen was also included in a second study, on T cells in Graves' hyperthyroidism and ophthalmopathy.

This specimen was peripheral blood mononuclear cells (PBMCs), taken at new diagnosis, from a patient treated with antithyroid drugs. The receptor source for this set is a man aged 35 to 55 with Graves disease.

This clonotype was detected many times. The chain combines TRBV28 with TRBJ2-3, with 12 bases matching TRBD2. CDR3 length equals 15 residues. Germline CDR1 is MDHEN and CDR2 is SYDVKM. Trimming at V came to 7 bases and at J to 4 bases, leaving 6 bases not matched to a gene. The CDR3 sequence is CASNRLAGVADTQYF. Written as DNA, the CDR3 is TGTGCCAGCAATAGACTAGCGGGAGTCGCAGATACGCAGTATTTT.

The V call is TRBV19, the J call TRBJ2-2; maybe TRBD1 (5 bases). Trimming shortened V by 4 bases and J by 3 bases, and 9 bases separated the two germline ends. Germline CDR1 and CDR2: LNHDA and SQIVND (reference sequence). The CDR3 runs 14 residues. In DNA, the CDR3 is TGTGCCAGTAGTAGTCCAGGGTACACCGGGGAGCTGTTTTTT. Protein sequence: CASSSPGYTGELFF.

This chain joins TRBV12-5 and TRBJ1-6; the D gene is possibly TRBD1 (5 bases). V gave up 3 bases and J gave up 6 bases, with 15 bases separating them. CDR1 LGHNT and CDR2 FRNRAP come from the germline V gene. CDR3 length equals 16 residues. Here the CDR3 DNA reads TGTGCTAGTGGTTTTCGCTCCGGGACGTTTAATTCACCCCTCCACTTT. The encoded protein is CASGFRSGTFNSPLHF.

This clonotype was seen at least ten times. V is TRBV27 and J is TRBJ2-1; the D gene is possibly TRBD1 (5 bases). The CDR3 consists of 12 residues. The V gene's germline CDR1 is MNHEY and CDR2 SMNVEV (reference sequence). Trimming removed 10 bases at V and 5 bases at J, with 12 bases between. The CDR3 loop is CATNGHHNEQFF. The CDR3 DNA reads TGTGCCACAAATGGACATCACAATGAGCAGTTCTTC.

The sample holds many counts of this clonotype. V gene TRBV24-1 combines with J gene TRBJ2-1, with 8 bases matching TRBD1. The trim removed 4 bases at V and 1 base at J, leaving 5 bases unmatched. This CDR3 is built from 16 residues. Germline-derived CDR1 and CDR2 are KGHDR and SFDVKD. CDR3 DNA sequence: TGTGCCACCAGTGAACCAGGGGGCTTTTCCTACAATGAGCAGTTCTTC. Translation: CATSEPGGFSYNEQFF.

The gene calls are TRBV10-1 and TRBJ2-1; D unresolved. In germline, CDR1 is WNHNN, CDR2 SYGVQD (reference sequence). The CDR3 covers 16 residues. Trimming left V 4 bases short and J 10 bases short, with 23 bases between. The CDR3 coding sequence is TGCGCCAGCAGTGGGTTGCCCGGGCCGGGCGCTTCGGAGCAGTTCTTC. Residues: CASSGLPGPGASEQFF.

This chain uses TRBV19 with TRBJ2-5, with D possibly TRBD1 on 5 matching bases. The CDR3 length is 14 residues. V lost 5 bases and J lost 4, with 14 bases in between. CDR1 is LNHDA and CDR2 is SQIVND in the germline V gene (reference sequence). CDR3 coding DNA: TGTGCCAGTAGTCGACAGCTGGATGGAGAGACCCAGTACTTC. Amino acids: CASSRQLDGETQYF.

The table lists this clonotype with many counts. The chain links TRBV28 to TRBJ1-1; possibly TRBD1 for D (6 bases). In germline, CDR1 is MDHEN, CDR2 SYDVKM. The V gene lost 2 bases and the J gene lost 4 bases, with 17 bases spanning the gap. The CDR3 has 16 amino acids. The CDR3 region has the DNA TGTGCCAGCAGTTTAGGGCGCAGGGGCTGGAGCACTGAAGCTTTCTTT. It yields the protein CASSLGRRGWSTEAFF.

This clonotype was counted many times. The chain carries TRBV18 and TRBJ1-2; D ambiguous. The V gene lost 3 bases and the J gene lost 8 bases, with 13 bases spanning the gap. The CDR3 runs 13 residues. Germline V gene lookup returns CDR1 KGHSH and CDR2 LQKENI. The CDR3 coding sequence is TGTGCCAGCTCACCTCCGAACCAGGACGGCTACACCTTC. Its protein product is CASSPPNQDGYTF.

For this clonotype: The limits of the CDR3 on the DNA are not certain, so only TCRdb's listed CDR3 is given. This chain joins TRBV12-3 or TRBV12-4 and TRBJ1-1; TRBD1, the table's D call, lacks a check against the DNA. Ends included, the CDR3 has 21 residues. CDR3 loop: CASSPRLGYEQYFGPGTEAFF.

CDR3 DNA: TGTGCTAGTGGTTCAGATAATTCACCCCTCCACTTT. Translated, it gives CASGSDNSPLHF. This chain uses TRBV12-5 with TRBJ1-6; D not certain. Germline V gene sequence: CDR1 LGHNT, CDR2 FRNRAP. The V end was cut by 4 bases, the J end by 5 bases, with 3 bases between. The CDR3 contains 12 residues. Using reference TRBV12-5 and TRBJ1-6 for the parts outside the CDR3, the full variable domain is DARVTQTPRHKVTEMGQEVTMRCQPILGHNTVFWYRQTMMQGLELLAYFRNRAPLDDSGMPKDRFSAEMPDATLATLKIQPSEPRDSAVYFCASGSDNSPLHFGNGTRLTVT.

This clonotype appeared many times. For the CDR3, the DNA is TGTGCCAGCAGCCAAGTTCCGGGACTAGCGGGATCCTACGAGCAGTACTTC. Translation gives CASSQVPGLAGSYEQYF. V gene TRBV3-1 combines with J gene TRBJ2-7, with 13 bases that match TRBD2. This CDR3 contains 17 residues. The V segment lost 1 base and the J segment 1 base; nucleotides outside the gene matches: 4. The germline gives CDR1 LGHDT, CDR2 YNNKEL (reference sequence).

The rearrangement links TRBV9 to TRBJ2-3; D possibly uses TRBD1 or TRBD2 (5 bases each). The CDR3 is 15 residues long. V was clipped by 4 bases and J by 2 bases, with 14 bases between them. Per the germline V gene, CDR1 is SGDLS and CDR2 is YYNGEE. The CDR3 loop reads CASSPWDANTDTQYF. CDR3 DNA sequence: TGTGCCAGCAGCCCCTGGGACGCCAACACAGATACGCAGTATTTT.

This clonotype was detected many times. The V call is TRBV30, the J call TRBJ2-7, with D perhaps matching TRBD1 or TRBD2 (5 bases each). CDR1 is GTSNPN and CDR2 is SVGIG in the germline V gene (reference sequence). The length of the CDR3 is 14 residues. V dropped 5 bases and J dropped 5 bases, with 19 bases sitting between them. The CDR3 here is CAWDFGTVGHEQYF. The CDR3 nucleotides read TGTGCCTGGGATTTCGGGACGGTTGGCCACGAGCAGTACTTC.

This clonotype appeared many times. The chain combines TRBV11-2 with TRBJ2-1; tentative D call: TRBD2 (5 bases). CDR3 length: 12 amino acids. From germline, CDR1 is SGHAT and CDR2 FQNNGV. Trimming cost V 3 bases and J 13 bases, with 13 bases left between them. CDR3 nucleotide sequence: TGTGCCAGCAGCTTCTCGGGGAATGGTCAGTTCTTC. This gives the protein CASSFSGNGQFF.

This clonotype was recorded at least ten times. CDR3 in DNA: TGTGCCAGCTCACCACCGACGACTCTCAATGAGCAGTTCTTC. Translation: CASSPPTTLNEQFF. V gene TRBV18 combines with J gene TRBJ2-1; unclear D gene. The CDR3 consists of 14 residues. V dropped 0 bases and J dropped 6 bases, with 9 bases sitting between them. Germline values: CDR1 KGHSH, CDR2 LQKENI.

This chain links TRBV5-1 with TRBJ2-1; 7 nucleotides line up with TRBD2. Per germline, CDR1 SGHRS and CDR2 YFSETQ. J lost 9 bases, V lost 4 bases, and 13 bases had no gene match. The CDR3 is 15 residues long. Written as DNA, the CDR3 is TGCGCCAGCAGCCGGTTAGGGACTATGTCGGGTGAGCAGTTCTTC. It codes for CASSRLGTMSGEQFF.